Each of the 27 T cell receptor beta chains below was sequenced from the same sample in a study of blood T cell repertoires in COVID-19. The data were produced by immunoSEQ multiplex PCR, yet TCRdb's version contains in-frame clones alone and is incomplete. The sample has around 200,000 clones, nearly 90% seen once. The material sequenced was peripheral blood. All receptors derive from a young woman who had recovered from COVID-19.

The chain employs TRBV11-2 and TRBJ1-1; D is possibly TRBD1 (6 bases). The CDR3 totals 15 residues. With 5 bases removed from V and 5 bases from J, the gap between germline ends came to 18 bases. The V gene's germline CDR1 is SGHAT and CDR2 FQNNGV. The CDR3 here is CASSPRDTEGTEAFF. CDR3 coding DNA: TGTGCCAGCAGCCCCCGGGACACAGAAGGGACTGAAGCTTTCTTT.

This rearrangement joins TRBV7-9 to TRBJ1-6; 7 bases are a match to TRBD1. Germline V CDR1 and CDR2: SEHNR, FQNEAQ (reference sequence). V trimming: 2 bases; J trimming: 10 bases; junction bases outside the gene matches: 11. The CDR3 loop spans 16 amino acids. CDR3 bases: TGTGCCAGCAGCTTACCTCTACAGGGGAAACTCTCACCCCTCCACTTT. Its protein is CASSLPLQGKLSPLHF. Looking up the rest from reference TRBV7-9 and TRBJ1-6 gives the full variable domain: DTGVSQNPRHKITKRGQNVTFRCDPISEHNRLYWYRQTLGQGPEFLTYFQNEAQLEKSRLLSDRFSAERPKGSFSTLEIQRTEQGDSAMYLCASSLPLQGKLSPLHFGNGTRLTVT.

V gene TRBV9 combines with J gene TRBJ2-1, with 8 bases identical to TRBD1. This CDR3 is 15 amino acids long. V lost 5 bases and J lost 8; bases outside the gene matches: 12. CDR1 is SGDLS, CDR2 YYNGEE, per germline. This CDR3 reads CASSLGTGGIDEQFF. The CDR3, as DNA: TGTGCCAGCAGTTTAGGAACAGGGGGTATCGATGAGCAGTTCTTC.

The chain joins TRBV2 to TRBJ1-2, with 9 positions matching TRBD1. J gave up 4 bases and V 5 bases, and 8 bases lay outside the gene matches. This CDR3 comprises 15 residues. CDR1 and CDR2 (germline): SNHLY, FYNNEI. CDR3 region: CASSKTGGAFYGYTF. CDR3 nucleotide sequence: TGTGCCAGCAGTAAAACAGGGGGCGCCTTCTATGGCTACACCTTC. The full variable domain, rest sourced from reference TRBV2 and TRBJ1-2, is EPEVTQTPSHQVTQMGQEVILRCVPISNHLYFYWYRQILGQKVEFLVSFYNNEISEKSEIFDDQFSVERPDGSNFTLKIRSTKLEDSAMYFCASSKTGGAFYGYTFGSGTRLTVV.

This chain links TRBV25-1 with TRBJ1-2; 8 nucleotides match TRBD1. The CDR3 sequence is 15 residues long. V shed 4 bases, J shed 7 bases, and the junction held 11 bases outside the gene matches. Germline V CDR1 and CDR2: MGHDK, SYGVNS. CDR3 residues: CASSVRLGRGLGYTF. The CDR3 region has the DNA TGTGCCAGCAGTGTAAGACTTGGCAGGGGGCTTGGCTACACCTTC.

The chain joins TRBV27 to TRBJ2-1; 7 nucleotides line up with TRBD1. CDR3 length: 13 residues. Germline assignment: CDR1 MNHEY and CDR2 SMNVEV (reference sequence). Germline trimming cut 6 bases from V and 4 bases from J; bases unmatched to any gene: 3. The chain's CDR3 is CASRRTGYNEQFF. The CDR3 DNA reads TGTGCCAGCAGACGGACAGGTTACAATGAGCAGTTCTTC.

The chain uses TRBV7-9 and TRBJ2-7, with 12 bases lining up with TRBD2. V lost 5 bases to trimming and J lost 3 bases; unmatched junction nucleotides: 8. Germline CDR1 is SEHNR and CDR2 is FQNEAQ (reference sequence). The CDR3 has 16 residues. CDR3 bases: TGTGCCAGCAGCCCCTCGACTAGCGGGAGCCTCTACGAGCAGTACTTC. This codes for CASSPSTSGSLYEQYF. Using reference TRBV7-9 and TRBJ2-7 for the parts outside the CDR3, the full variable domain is DTGVSQNPRHKITKRGQNVTFRCDPISEHNRLYWYRQTLGQGPEFLTYFQNEAQLEKSRLLSDRFSAERPKGSFSTLEIQRTEQGDSAMYLCASSPSTSGSLYEQYFGPGTRLTVT.

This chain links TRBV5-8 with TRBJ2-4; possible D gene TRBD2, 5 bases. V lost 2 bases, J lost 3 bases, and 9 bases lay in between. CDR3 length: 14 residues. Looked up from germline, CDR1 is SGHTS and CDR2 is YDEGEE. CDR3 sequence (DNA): TGTGCCAGCAGCTTCGGACTTTACAAAAACATTCAGTACTTC. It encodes CASSFGLYKNIQYF. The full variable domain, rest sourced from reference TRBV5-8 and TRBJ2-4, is EAGVTQSPTHLIKTRGQQATLRCSPISGHTSVYWYQQALGLGLQFLLWYDEGEERNRGNFPPRFSGRQFPNYSSELNVNALELEDSALYLCASSFGLYKNIQYFGAGTRLSVL.

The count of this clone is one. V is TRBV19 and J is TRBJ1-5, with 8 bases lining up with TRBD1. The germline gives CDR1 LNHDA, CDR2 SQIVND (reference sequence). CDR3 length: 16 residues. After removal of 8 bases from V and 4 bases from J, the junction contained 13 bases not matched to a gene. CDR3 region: CASANYGTGYNQPQHF. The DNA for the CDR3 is TGTGCCAGTGCAAATTATGGGACAGGTTATAATCAGCCCCAGCATTTT.

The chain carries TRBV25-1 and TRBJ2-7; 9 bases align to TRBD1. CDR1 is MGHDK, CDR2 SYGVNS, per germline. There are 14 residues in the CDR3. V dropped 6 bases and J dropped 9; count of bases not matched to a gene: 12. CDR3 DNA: TGTGCCAGCAGCGGACAGGGGCCCACCCGGGGGCAGTACTTC. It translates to CASSGQGPTRGQYF.

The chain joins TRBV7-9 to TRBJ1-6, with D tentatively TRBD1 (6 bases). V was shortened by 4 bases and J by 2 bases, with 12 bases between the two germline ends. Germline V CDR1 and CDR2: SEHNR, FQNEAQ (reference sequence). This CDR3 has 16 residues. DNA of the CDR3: TGTGCCAGCAGCTCACCGGACAGAACCTATAATTCACCCCTCCACTTT. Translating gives CASSSPDRTYNSPLHF. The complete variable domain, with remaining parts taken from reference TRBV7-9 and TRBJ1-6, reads DTGVSQNPRHKITKRGQNVTFRCDPISEHNRLYWYRQTLGQGPEFLTYFQNEAQLEKSRLLSDRFSAERPKGSFSTLEIQRTEQGDSAMYLCASSSPDRTYNSPLHFGNGTRLTVT.

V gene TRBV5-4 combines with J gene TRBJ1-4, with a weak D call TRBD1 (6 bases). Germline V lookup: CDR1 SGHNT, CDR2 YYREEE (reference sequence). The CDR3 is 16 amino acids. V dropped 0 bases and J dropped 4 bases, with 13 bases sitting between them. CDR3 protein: CASSLATGLGNEKLFF. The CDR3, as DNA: TGTGCCAGCAGCTTGGCTACAGGGCTGGGTAATGAAAAACTGTTTTTT.

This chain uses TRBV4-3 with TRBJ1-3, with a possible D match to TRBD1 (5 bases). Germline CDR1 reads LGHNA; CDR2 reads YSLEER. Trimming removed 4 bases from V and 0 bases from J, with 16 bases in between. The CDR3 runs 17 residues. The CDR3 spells CASSPTSSGVSGNTIYF. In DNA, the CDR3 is TGCGCCAGCAGCCCGACCTCTTCGGGGGTCTCTGGAAACACCATATATTTT.

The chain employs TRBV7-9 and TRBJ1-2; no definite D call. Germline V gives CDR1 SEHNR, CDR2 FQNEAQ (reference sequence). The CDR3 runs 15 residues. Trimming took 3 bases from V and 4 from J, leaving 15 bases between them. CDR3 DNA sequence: TGTGCCAGCAGCTTGTCCCGGGAGGCCCTCTATGGCTACACCTTC. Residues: CASSLSREALYGYTF. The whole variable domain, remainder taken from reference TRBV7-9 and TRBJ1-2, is DTGVSQNPRHKITKRGQNVTFRCDPISEHNRLYWYRQTLGQGPEFLTYFQNEAQLEKSRLLSDRFSAERPKGSFSTLEIQRTEQGDSAMYLCASSLSREALYGYTFGSGTRLTVV.

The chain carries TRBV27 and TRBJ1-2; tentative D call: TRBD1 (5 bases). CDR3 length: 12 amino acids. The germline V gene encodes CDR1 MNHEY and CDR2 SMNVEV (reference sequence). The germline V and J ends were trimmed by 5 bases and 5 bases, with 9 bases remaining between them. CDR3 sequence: CASSPTGYGYTF. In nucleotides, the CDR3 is TGTGCCAGCAGTCCCACAGGTTATGGCTACACCTTC.

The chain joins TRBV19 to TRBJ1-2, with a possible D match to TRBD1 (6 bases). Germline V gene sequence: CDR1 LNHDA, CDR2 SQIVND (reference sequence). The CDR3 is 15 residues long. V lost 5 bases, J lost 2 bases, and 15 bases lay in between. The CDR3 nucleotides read TGTGCCAGTAGTCAACAGGGAAGGGGAAACTATGGCTACACCTTC. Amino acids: CASSQQGRGNYGYTF.

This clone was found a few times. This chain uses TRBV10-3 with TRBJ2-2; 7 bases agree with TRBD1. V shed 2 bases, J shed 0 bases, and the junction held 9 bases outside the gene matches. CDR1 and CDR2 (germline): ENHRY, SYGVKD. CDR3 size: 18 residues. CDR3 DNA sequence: TGTGCCATCAGTGAGAAGATCCCGGGACAGACGAACACCGGGGAGCTGTTTTTT. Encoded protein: CAISEKIPGQTNTGELFF.

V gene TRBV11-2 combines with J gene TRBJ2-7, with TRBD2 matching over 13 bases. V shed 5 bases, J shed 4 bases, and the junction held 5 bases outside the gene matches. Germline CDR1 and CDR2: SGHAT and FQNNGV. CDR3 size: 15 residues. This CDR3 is CASSRTSGSEYEQYF. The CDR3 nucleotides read TGTGCCAGCAGCCGGACTAGCGGGAGTGAGTACGAGCAGTACTTC.

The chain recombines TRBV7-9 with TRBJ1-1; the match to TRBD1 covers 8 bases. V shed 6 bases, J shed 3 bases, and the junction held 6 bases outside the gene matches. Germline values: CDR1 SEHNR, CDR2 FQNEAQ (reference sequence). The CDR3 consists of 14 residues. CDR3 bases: TGTGCCAGCAGTTCACAGGGGGGGTACACTGAAGCTTTCTTT. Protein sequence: CASSSQGGYTEAFF.

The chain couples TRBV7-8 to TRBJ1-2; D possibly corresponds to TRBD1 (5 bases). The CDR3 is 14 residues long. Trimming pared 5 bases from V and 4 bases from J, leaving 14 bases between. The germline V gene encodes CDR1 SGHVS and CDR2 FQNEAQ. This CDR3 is CASSGGHPGYGYTF. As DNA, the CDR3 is TGTGCCAGCAGCGGTGGACACCCCGGCTATGGCTACACCTTC.

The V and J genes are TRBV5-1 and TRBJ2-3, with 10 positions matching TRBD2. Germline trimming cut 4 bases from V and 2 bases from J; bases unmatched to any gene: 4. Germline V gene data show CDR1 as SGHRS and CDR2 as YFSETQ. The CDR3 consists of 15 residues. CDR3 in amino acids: CASSGSGRVTDTQYF. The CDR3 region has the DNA TGCGCCAGCAGCGGAAGCGGGAGGGTCACAGATACGCAGTATTTT.

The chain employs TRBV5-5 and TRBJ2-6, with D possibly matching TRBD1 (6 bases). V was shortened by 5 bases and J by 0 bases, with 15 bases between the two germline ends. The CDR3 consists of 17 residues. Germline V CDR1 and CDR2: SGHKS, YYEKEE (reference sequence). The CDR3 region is CASRTGHSYSGANVLTF. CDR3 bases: TGTGCCAGCAGAACGGGACATTCTTACTCTGGGGCCAACGTCCTGACTTTC.

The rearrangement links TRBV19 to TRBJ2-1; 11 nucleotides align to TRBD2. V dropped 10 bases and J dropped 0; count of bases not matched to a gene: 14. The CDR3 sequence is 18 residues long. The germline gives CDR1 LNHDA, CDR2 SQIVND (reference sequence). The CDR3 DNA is TGTGCCACCTTGGGGACCAGGACTAGCGGGCCCTCCTACAATGAGCAGTTCTTC. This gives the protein CATLGTRTSGPSYNEQFF. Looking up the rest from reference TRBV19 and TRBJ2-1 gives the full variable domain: DGGITQSPKYLFRKEGQNVTLSCEQNLNHDAMYWYRQDPGQGLRLIYYSQIVNDFQKGDIAEGYSVSREKKESFPLTVTSAQKNPTAFYLCATLGTRTSGPSYNEQFFGPGTRLTVL.

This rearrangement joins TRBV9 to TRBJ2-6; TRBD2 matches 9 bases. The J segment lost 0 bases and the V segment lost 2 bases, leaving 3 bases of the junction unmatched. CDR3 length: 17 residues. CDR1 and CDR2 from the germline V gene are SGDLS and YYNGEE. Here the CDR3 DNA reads TGTGCCAGCAGCGTTGGCGGGAGGGCCTCTGGGGCCAACGTCCTGACTTTC. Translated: CASSVGGRASGANVLTF.

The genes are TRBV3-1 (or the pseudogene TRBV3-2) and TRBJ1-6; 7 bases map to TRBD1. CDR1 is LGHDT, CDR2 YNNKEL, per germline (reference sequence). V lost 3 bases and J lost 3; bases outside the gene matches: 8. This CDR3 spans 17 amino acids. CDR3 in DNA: TGTGCCAGCAGCCATGACAGGGACTTTGGCTATAATTCACCCCTCCACTTT. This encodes CASSHDRDFGYNSPLHF.

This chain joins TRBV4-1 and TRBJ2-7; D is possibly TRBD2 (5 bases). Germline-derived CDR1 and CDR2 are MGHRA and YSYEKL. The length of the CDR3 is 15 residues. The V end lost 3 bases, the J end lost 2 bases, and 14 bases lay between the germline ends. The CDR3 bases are TGCGCCAGCAGCCAGTCTGGAGGTTTCGCCTACGAGCAGTACTTC. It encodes CASSQSGGFAYEQYF.

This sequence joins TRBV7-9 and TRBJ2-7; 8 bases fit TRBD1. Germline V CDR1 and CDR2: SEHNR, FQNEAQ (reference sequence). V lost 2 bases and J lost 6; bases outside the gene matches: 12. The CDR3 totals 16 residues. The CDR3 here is CASSLFPTGVKFEQYF. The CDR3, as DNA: TGTGCCAGCAGCTTATTTCCGACAGGGGTGAAGTTCGAGCAGTACTTC.